This T cell receptor (beta chain) was observed in a study of siplizumab effects on memory and regulatory T cells. Profiling relied on immunoSEQ multiplex PCR, and the TCRdb table lists in-frame clones only, not all of them. The profile shows 57,000 or so clones, approximately 93% of them singletons. Study-wide results and limits: Major contributors to the alloresponse seemed to be naive T cells, which also appeared more diverse than memory cells.

Germline V gives CDR1 GTSNPN, CDR2 SVGIG (reference sequence). Trimming removed 5 bases at V and 8 bases at J, with 16 bases between. This CDR3 is built from 13 residues. Turning to this clone: The antigen is not known.

The receptor was derived from a human donor in good health. Sequencing input: CD8+ T cells sorted from blood. The chain links TRBV30 to TRBJ2-1, with D perhaps TRBD2 (6 bases). The CDR3 nucleotides are TGTGCCTGGTCGATTTCGGGAGTGGATGAGCAGTTCTTC. The encoded protein is CAWSISGVDEQFF.